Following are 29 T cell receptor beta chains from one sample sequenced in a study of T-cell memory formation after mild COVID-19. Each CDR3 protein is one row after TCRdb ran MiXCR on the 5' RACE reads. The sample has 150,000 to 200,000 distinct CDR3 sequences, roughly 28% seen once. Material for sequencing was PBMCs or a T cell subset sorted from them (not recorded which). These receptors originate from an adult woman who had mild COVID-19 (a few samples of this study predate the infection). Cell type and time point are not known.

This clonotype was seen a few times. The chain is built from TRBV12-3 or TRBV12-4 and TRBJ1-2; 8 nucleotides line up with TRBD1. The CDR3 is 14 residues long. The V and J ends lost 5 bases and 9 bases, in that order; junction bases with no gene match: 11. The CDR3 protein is CASSPDRTGLSYTF. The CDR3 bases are TGTGCCAGCAGTCCCGACCGGACAGGGCTTAGCTACACCTTC.

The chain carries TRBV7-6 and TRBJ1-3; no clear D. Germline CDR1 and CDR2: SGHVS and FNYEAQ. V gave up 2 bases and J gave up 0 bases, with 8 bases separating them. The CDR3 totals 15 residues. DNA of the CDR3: TGTGCCAGCAGCTTATTGATGTCCTCTGGAAACACCATATATTTT. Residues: CASSLLMSSGNTIYF. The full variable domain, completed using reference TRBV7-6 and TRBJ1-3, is GAGVSQSPRYKVTKRGQDVALRCDPISGHVSLYWYRQALGQGPEFLTYFNYEAQQDKSGLPNDRFSAERPEGSISTLTIQRTEQRDSAMYRCASSLLMSSGNTIYFGEGSWLTVV.

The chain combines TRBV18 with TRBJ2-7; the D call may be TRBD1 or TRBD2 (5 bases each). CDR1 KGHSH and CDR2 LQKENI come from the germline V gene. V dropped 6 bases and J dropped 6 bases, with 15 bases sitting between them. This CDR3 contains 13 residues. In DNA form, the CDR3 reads TGTGCCAGCTCCCCGGGGACCACCCGCGAGCAGTACTTC. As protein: CASSPGTTREQYF.

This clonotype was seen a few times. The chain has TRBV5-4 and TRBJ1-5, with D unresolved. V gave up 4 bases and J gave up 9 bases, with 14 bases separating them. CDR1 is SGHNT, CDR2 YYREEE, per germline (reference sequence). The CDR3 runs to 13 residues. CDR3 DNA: TGTGCCAGCAGCGTAGACCGATCCTCGCCCCAGCATTTT. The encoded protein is CASSVDRSSPQHF.

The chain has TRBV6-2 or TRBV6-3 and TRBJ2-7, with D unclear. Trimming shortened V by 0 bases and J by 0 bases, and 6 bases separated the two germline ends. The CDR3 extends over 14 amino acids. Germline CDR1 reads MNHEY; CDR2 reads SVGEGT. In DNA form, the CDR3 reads TGTGCCAGCAGTTACTCGAGTGACTCCTACGAGCAGTACTTC. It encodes CASSYSSDSYEQYF.

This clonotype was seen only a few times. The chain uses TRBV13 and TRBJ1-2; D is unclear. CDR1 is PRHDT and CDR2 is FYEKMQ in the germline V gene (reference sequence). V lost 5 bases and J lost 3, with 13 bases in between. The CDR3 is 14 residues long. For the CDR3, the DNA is TGTGCCAGCAGCCCCGCCAAGGGTTACTATGGCTACACCTTC. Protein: CASSPAKGYYGYTF.

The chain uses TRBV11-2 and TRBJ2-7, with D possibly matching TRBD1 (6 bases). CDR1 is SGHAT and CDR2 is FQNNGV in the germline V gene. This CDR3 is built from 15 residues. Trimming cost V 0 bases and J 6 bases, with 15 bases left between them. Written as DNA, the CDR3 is TGTGCCAGCAGCTTAGAAGCAGGGGTAGTGGCCGAGCAGTACTTC. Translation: CASSLEAGVVAEQYF.

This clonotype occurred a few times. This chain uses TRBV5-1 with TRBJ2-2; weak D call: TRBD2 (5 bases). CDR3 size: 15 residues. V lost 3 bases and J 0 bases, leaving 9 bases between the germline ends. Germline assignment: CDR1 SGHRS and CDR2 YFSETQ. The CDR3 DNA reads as TGCGCCAGCAGCTCGCGGGCGCCGAACACCGGGGAGCTGTTTTTT. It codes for CASSSRAPNTGELFF.

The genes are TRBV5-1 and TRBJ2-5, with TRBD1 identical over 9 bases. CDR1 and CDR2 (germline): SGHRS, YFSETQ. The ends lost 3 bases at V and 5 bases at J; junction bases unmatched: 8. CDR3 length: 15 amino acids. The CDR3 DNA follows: TGCGCCAGCAGCTCAAACAGGGGGCAGGTGGAGACCCAGTACTTC. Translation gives CASSSNRGQVETQYF.

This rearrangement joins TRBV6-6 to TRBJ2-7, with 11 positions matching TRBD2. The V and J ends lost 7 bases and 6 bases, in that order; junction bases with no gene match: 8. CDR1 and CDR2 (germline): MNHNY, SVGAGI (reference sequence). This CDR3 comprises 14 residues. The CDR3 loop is CASTQTSGSREQYF. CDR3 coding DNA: TGTGCCAGCACCCAAACTAGCGGGAGCCGCGAGCAGTACTTC.

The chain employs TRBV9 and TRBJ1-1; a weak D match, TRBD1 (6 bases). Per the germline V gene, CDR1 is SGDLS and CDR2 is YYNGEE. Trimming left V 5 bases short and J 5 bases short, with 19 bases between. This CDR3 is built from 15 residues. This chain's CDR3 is CASSQRQAPTTEAFF. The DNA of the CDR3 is TGTGCCAGCAGTCAGAGACAGGCCCCTACAACTGAAGCTTTCTTT.

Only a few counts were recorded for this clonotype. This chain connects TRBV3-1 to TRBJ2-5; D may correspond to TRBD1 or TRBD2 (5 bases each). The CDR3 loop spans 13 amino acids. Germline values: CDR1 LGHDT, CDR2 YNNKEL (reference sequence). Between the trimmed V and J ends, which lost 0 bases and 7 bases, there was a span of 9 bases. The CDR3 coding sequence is TGTGCCAGCAGCCAAGATGGGGGAAGGACCCAGTACTTC. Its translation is CASSQDGGRTQYF.

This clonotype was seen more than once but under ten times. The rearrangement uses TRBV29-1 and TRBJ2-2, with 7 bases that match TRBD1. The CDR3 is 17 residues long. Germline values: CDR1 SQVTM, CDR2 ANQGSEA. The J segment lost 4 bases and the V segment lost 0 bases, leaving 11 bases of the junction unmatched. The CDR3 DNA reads TGCAGCGTTGAAGAAAGGGGGTACAGGGGCTCCACCGGGGAGCTGTTTTTT. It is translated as CSVEERGYRGSTGELFF.

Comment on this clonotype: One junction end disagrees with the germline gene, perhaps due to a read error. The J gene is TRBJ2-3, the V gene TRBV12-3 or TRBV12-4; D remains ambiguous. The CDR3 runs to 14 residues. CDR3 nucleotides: TGTGCCAGCAGGTTAGGAGCTTTCACAGATACGCAGTATTTT. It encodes CASRLGAFTDTQYF.

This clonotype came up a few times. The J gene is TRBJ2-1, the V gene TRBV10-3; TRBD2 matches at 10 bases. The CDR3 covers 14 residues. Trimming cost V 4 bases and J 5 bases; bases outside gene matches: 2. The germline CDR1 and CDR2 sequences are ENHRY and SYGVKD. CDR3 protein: CAISGGLANNEQFF. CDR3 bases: TGTGCCATCAGTGGGGGACTAGCGAACAATGAGCAGTTCTTC.

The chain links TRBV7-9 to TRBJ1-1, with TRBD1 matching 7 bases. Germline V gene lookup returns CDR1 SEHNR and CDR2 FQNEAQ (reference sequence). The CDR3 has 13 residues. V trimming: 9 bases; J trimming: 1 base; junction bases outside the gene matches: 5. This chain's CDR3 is CASLGQPNTEAFF. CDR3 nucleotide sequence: TGTGCCAGTCTGGGACAGCCGAACACTGAAGCTTTCTTT.

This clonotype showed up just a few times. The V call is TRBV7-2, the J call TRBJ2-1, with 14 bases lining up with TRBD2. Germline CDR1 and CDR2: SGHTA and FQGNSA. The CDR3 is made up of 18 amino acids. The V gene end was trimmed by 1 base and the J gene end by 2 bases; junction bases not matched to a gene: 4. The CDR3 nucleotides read TGTGCCAGCAGCTTAGGCTGGACTAGCGGGGGGACCTACAATGAGCAGTTCTTC. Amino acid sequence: CASSLGWTSGGTYNEQFF.

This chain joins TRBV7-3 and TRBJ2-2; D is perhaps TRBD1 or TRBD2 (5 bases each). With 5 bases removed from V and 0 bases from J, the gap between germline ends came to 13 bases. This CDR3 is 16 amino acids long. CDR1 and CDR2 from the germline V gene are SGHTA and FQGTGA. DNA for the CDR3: TGTGCCAGCAGCCGTAGCAGGGACGCGAACACCGGGGAGCTGTTTTTT. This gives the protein CASSRSRDANTGELFF.

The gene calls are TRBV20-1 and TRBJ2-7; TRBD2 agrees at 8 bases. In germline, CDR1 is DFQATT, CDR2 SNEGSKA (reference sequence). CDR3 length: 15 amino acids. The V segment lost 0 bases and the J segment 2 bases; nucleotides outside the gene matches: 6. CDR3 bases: TGCAGTGCTAGAGATCTCAGCGGGAGACCCTACGAGCAGTACTTC. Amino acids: CSARDLSGRPYEQYF.

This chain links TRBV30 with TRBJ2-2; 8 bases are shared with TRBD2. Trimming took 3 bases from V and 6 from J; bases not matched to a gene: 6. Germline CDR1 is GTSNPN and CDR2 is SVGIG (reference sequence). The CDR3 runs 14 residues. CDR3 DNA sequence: TGTGCCTGGAGGAACGGGGGGGTTCCCGGGGAGCTGTTTTTT. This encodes CAWRNGGVPGELFF.

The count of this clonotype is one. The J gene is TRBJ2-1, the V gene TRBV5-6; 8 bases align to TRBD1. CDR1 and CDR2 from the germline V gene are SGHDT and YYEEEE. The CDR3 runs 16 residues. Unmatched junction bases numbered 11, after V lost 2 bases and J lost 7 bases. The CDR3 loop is CASSFGWRTGINEQFF. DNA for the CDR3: TGTGCCAGCAGCTTTGGTTGGCGGACAGGGATTAATGAGCAGTTCTTC.

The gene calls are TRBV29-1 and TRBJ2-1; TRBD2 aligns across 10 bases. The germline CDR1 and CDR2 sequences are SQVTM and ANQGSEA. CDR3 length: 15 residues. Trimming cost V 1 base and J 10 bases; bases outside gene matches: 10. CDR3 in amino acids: CSVEGPAGGPWEQFF. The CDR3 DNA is TGCAGCGTTGAAGGACCAGCGGGAGGGCCCTGGGAGCAGTTCTTC.

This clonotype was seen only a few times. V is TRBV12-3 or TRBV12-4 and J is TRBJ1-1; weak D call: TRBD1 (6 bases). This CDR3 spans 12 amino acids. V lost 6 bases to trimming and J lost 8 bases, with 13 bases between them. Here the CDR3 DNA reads TGTGCCAGCAGCACCGGACAGCAAGAAGCTTTCTTT. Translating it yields CASSTGQQEAFF.

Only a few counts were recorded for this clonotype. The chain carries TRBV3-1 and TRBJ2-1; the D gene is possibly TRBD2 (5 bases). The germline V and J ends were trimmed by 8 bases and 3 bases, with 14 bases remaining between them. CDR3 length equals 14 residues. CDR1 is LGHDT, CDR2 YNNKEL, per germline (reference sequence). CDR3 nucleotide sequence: TGTGCCAGCCGGGGTCTAGGGAGCTACAATGAGCAGTTCTTC. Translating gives CASRGLGSYNEQFF.

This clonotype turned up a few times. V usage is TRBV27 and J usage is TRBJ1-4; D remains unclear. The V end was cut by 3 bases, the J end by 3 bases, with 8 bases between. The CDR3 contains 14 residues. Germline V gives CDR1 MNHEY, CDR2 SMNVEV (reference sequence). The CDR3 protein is CASSFGRANEKLFF. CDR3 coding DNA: TGTGCCAGCAGTTTCGGGCGGGCTAATGAAAAACTGTTTTTT.

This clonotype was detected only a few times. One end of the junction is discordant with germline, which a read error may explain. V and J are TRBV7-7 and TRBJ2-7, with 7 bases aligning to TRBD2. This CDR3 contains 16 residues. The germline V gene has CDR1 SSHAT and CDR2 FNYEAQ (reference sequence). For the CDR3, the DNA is TGTGCTAGCAGCTTAGAACCGGCGGGAGCATCCCCCGAGCAGTACTTC. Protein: CASSLEPAGASPEQYF. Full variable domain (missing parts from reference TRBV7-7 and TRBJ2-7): GAGVSQSPRYKVTKRGQDVTLRCDPISSHATLYWYQQALGQGPEFLTYFNYEAQPDKSGLPSDRFSAERPEGSISTLTIQRTEQRDSAMYRCASSLEPAGASPEQYFGPGTRLTVT.

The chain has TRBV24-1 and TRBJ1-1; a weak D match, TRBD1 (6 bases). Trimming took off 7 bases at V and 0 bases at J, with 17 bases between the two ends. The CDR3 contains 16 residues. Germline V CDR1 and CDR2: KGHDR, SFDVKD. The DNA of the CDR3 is TGTGCCACCAGAGCCCCCGGACAGAGCCTGAACACTGAAGCTTTCTTT. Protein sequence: CATRAPGQSLNTEAFF.

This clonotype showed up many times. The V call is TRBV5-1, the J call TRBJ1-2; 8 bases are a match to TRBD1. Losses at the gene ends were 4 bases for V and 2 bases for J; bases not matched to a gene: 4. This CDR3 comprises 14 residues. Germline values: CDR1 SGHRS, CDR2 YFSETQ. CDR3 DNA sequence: TGCGCCAGCAGCGCCCGACAGGGGAACTATGGCTACACCTTC. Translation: CASSARQGNYGYTF.

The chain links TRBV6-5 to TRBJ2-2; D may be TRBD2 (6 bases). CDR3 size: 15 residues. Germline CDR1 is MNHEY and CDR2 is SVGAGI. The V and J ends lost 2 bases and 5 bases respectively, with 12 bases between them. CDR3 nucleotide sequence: TGTGCCAGCAGTTACGGTAGCGGTGATACCGGGGAGCTGTTTTTT. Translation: CASSYGSGDTGELFF.